The 29 T cell receptor beta chains below come from one sample, sequenced in a study of blood T cell repertoires in COVID-19. The table came from immunoSEQ multiplex PCR; TCRdb's copy has only in-frame clones and leaves some out. Of some 390,000 clones listed, roughly 91% were seen once; the top ten hold around 1.7%. Material for sequencing was PBMCs or T cells enriched from blood (not recorded which). The source is a young woman who had recovered from COVID-19.

The chain is built from TRBV5-1 and TRBJ1-4, with a tentative D call TRBD1 (5 bases). V lost 0 bases and J 4 bases, leaving 13 bases between the germline ends. Looked up from germline, CDR1 is SGHRS and CDR2 is YFSETQ. The CDR3 loop spans 16 amino acids. CDR3: CASSLVPDTVNEKLFF. The CDR3 nucleotides are TGCGCCAGCAGCTTGGTTCCGGACACCGTTAATGAAAAACTGTTTTTT.

The chain combines TRBV18 with TRBJ1-1; D not resolved. Germline V gene data show CDR1 as KGHSH and CDR2 as LQKENI. The CDR3 is 14 amino acids. Between the trimmed V and J ends, which lost 3 bases and 5 bases, there was a span of 13 bases. The DNA of the CDR3 is TGTGCCAGCTCACCGACCTCAGGAGGGACTGAAGCTTTCTTT. Translated: CASSPTSGGTEAFF.

V usage is TRBV7-6 and J usage is TRBJ2-1; no reliable D call. The germline gives CDR1 SGHVS, CDR2 FNYEAQ. The V gene lost 1 base and the J gene lost 7 bases, with 17 bases spanning the gap. There are 16 residues in the CDR3. CDR3 coding DNA: TGTGCCAGCAGCTTAGATGCGGAGATACGAGGAAATGAGCAGTTCTTC. It translates to CASSLDAEIRGNEQFF. Complete variable domain (other parts from reference TRBV7-6 and TRBJ2-1): GAGVSQSPRYKVTKRGQDVALRCDPISGHVSLYWYRQALGQGPEFLTYFNYEAQQDKSGLPNDRFSAERPEGSISTLTIQRTEQRDSAMYRCASSLDAEIRGNEQFFGPGTRLTVL.

V usage is TRBV25-1 and J usage is TRBJ1-2, with D possibly matching TRBD1 (6 bases). Trimming took 4 bases from V and 2 from J, leaving 17 bases between them. From germline, CDR1 is MGHDK and CDR2 SYGVNS. The CDR3 runs 16 residues. CDR3 bases: TGTGCCAGCAGTGCCCTGACAGGAGCGCGGAACTATGGCTACACCTTC. This translates into CASSALTGARNYGYTF.

V and J are TRBV23-1 and TRBJ2-4; possibly TRBD2 for D (6 bases). TRBV23-1 has ORF status, its function being uncertain. The length of the CDR3 is 12 residues. The CDR3 region is CSGRGAKNIQYF. In nucleotides, the CDR3 is TGCTCCGGCCGGGGGGCCAAAAACATTCAGTACTTC.

This clone was counted only a few times. The chain employs TRBV28 and TRBJ1-5; a possible D gene is TRBD1 (5 bases). The ends were cut back, 9 bases at V and 0 bases at J, with 12 bases in the middle. Germline-derived CDR1 and CDR2 are MDHEN and SYDVKM. The CDR3 covers 14 residues. The CDR3 here is CASRQFYSNQPQHF. The CDR3 DNA sequence: TGTGCCAGTAGACAGTTTTATAGCAATCAGCCCCAGCATTTT. Together with reference TRBV28 and TRBJ1-5, the CDR3 gives the full variable domain: DVKVTQSSRYLVKRTGEKVFLECVQDMDHENMFWYRQDPGLGLRLIYFSYDVKMKEKGDIPEGYSVSREKKERFSLILESASTNQTSMYLCASRQFYSNQPQHFGDGTRLSIL.

Remarks on this clone: This CDR3 is also generated by other DNA sequences in the sample. V gene TRBV9 combines with J gene TRBJ1-1; D might be TRBD1 (5 bases). The CDR3 runs to 13 residues. Per germline, CDR1 SGDLS and CDR2 YYNGEE. V lost 2 bases and J lost 1, with 6 bases in between. The chain's CDR3 is CASSVQGNTEAFF. The CDR3 DNA follows: TGTGCCAGCAGCGTTCAGGGGAACACTGAAGCTTTCTTT.

The rearrangement links TRBV5-4 to TRBJ2-7; TRBD1 matches at 7 bases. J was trimmed by 1 base and V by 5 bases; bases with no gene match: 9. This CDR3 is built from 15 residues. Germline CDR1 SGHNT, CDR2 YYREEE (reference sequence). The CDR3 reads CASSYPTGNSYEQYF. The CDR3 bases are TGTGCCAGCAGTTACCCGACAGGGAATTCCTACGAGCAGTACTTC.

This clone was picked up one time. The CDR3 nucleotides read TGTGCCAGCAGCCCGGACAGGGGAGATTCACCCCTCCACTTT. Amino acids: CASSPDRGDSPLHF. The chain combines TRBV7-9 with TRBJ1-6, with 9 nucleotides matching TRBD1. J gave up 8 bases and V 5 bases, and 4 bases lay outside the gene matches. CDR1 SEHNR and CDR2 FQNEAQ come from the germline V gene (reference sequence). The length of the CDR3 is 14 residues.

This sequence joins TRBV7-2 and TRBJ2-1; D call uncertain. The CDR3 has 13 residues. Trimming shortened V by 5 bases and J by 0 bases, and 5 bases separated the two germline ends. Germline V gives CDR1 SGHTA, CDR2 FQGNSA. The CDR3 loop is CASSPGSYNEQFF. CDR3 nucleotide sequence: TGTGCCAGCAGCCCCGGCTCCTACAATGAGCAGTTCTTC.

The chain couples TRBV14 to TRBJ1-5; D not resolved. The CDR3 consists of 15 residues. The germline V gene has CDR1 SGHDN and CDR2 FVKESK. Trimming pared 1 base from V and 6 bases from J, leaving 13 bases between. CDR3 sequence (DNA): TGTGCCAGCAGCCAAGGATACGGCGGAGTTCAGCCCCAGCATTTT. It codes for CASSQGYGGVQPQHF.

V is TRBV6-6 and J is TRBJ2-3, with D maybe TRBD1 (5 bases). The ends were cut back, 7 bases at V and 2 bases at J, with 16 bases in the middle. Germline V lookup: CDR1 MNHNY, CDR2 SVGAGI (reference sequence). The CDR3 sequence is 15 residues long. CDR3 DNA sequence: TGTGCCAGCAAAGGTGCAAGGGGCCCCACAGATACGCAGTATTTT. This codes for CASKGARGPTDTQYF.

V gene TRBV6-5 combines with J gene TRBJ2-4, with 8 positions matching TRBD1. V lost 6 bases and J lost 16; bases outside the gene matches: 17. There are 14 residues in the CDR3. Germline values: CDR1 MNHEY, CDR2 SVGAGI. CDR3 DNA: TGTGCCAGCAGCGTTACACGGTGGACAGGGATGGGATACTTC. Its translation is CASSVTRWTGMGYF.

The genes are TRBV27 and TRBJ1-6; 7 bases are a match to TRBD1. J was trimmed by 4 bases and V by 4 bases; bases with no gene match: 7. This CDR3 comprises 16 residues. The germline V gene has CDR1 MNHEY and CDR2 SMNVEV (reference sequence). Written as DNA, the CDR3 is TGTGCCAGCAGTTCCGGGACAGAGATTTATAATTCACCCCTCCACTTT. Encoded protein: CASSSGTEIYNSPLHF.

The V call is TRBV28, the J call TRBJ1-1; possibly TRBD1 for D (6 bases). Looked up from germline, CDR1 is MDHEN and CDR2 is SYDVKM. The CDR3 is made up of 12 amino acids. Trimming removed 6 bases at V and 7 bases at J, with 12 bases between. The CDR3 spells CASRSGTREAFF. The CDR3 DNA follows: TGTGCCAGCAGGTCAGGGACACGTGAAGCTTTCTTT.

The chain has TRBV7-3 and TRBJ2-1, with 8 bases aligning to TRBD2. Looked up from germline, CDR1 is SGHTA and CDR2 is FQGTGA. The ends lost 10 bases at V and 3 bases at J; junction bases unmatched: 8. The CDR3 consists of 14 residues. CDR3 coding DNA: TGTGCCACCCGGAGGGCGGGGGGCTACAATGAGCAGTTCTTC. It translates to CATRRAGGYNEQFF.

This chain connects TRBV9 to TRBJ2-1; the match to TRBD2 covers 16 bases. In germline, CDR1 is SGDLS, CDR2 YYNGEE. The CDR3 runs to 23 residues. Trimming at V came to 0 bases and at J to 2 bases, leaving 17 bases not matched to a gene. The CDR3 reads CASSVGTGDPGLAGGLTYNEQFF. The CDR3 bases are TGTGCCAGCAGCGTAGGTACAGGGGATCCGGGACTAGCGGGAGGGCTCACCTACAATGAGCAGTTCTTC.

In its sample, this clone was seen a few times. The V and J genes are TRBV6-5 and TRBJ1-1; weak D call: TRBD1 (5 bases). The V gene's germline CDR1 is MNHEY and CDR2 SVGAGI. V lost 4 bases and J lost 7, with 16 bases in between. The CDR3 covers 14 residues. CDR3 amino acids: CASSFGASPSEAFF. The DNA of the CDR3 is TGTGCCAGCAGTTTTGGGGCCAGTCCGAGTGAAGCTTTCTTT.

The V gene is TRBV7-9, the J gene TRBJ1-2; 7 bases are a match to TRBD1. Germline assignment: CDR1 SEHNR and CDR2 FQNEAQ (reference sequence). V shed 3 bases, J shed 5 bases, and the junction held 9 bases outside the gene matches. The CDR3 is 15 amino acids. In nucleotides, the CDR3 is TGTGCCAGCAGCTTGGCCGGGGGACAGATTTATGGCTACACCTTC. It specifies CASSLAGGQIYGYTF.

This chain connects TRBV2 to TRBJ1-1; no firm D call. Germline CDR1 reads SNHLY; CDR2 reads FYNNEI. The length of the CDR3 is 14 residues. V was shortened by 7 bases and J by 1 base, with 13 bases between the two germline ends. The CDR3 DNA sequence: TGTGCCAGCAAGCAGGCTCGAGAGAACACTGAAGCTTTCTTT. The encoded protein is CASKQARENTEAFF.

CDR3 sequence reads: CASSPGEGNIQYF. The CDR3 DNA reads TGTGCCAGCAGCCCAGGGGAAGGAAACATTCAGTACTTC. The J gene is TRBJ2-4, the V gene TRBV28, with D perhaps TRBD1 (6 bases). Germline values: CDR1 MDHEN, CDR2 SYDVKM. Trimming cost V 6 bases and J 6 bases, with 12 bases left between them. The CDR3 consists of 13 residues. Looking up the rest from reference TRBV28 and TRBJ2-4 gives the full variable domain: DVKVTQSSRYLVKRTGEKVFLECVQDMDHENMFWYRQDPGLGLRLIYFSYDVKMKEKGDIPEGYSVSREKKERFSLILESASTNQTSMYLCASSPGEGNIQYFGAGTRLSVL.

This chain uses TRBV7-2 with TRBJ2-3; 8 bases are a match to TRBD2. V dropped 7 bases and J dropped 0; count of bases not matched to a gene: 6. CDR3 length: 15 residues. Germline lookup yields CDR1 SGHTA and CDR2 FQGNSA. DNA for the CDR3: TGTGCCAGCATCCGGGAGGGCCTAAGCACAGATACGCAGTATTTT. It codes for CASIREGLSTDTQYF.

The chain couples TRBV28 to TRBJ1-2; TRBD1 agrees at 10 bases. The CDR3 loop spans 15 amino acids. V dropped 5 bases and J dropped 4; count of bases not matched to a gene: 7. Germline CDR1 reads MDHEN; CDR2 reads SYDVKM. The CDR3, as DNA: TGTGCCAGCAGTCAAGCGGGACAGGGGACCTATGGCTACACCTTC. The encoded protein is CASSQAGQGTYGYTF.

This chain joins TRBV3-1 (or the pseudogene TRBV3-2) and TRBJ2-1; 9 bases agree with TRBD1. The CDR3 consists of 17 residues. CDR1 LGHDT and CDR2 YNNKEL come from the germline V gene (reference sequence). Unmatched junction bases numbered 17, after V lost 5 bases and J lost 9 bases. The CDR3, as DNA: TGTGCCAGCAGCAACCTTTTCCCGGGACAGGGATCTGGTGAGCAGTTCTTC. Protein product: CASSNLFPGQGSGEQFF.

This rearrangement joins TRBV2 to TRBJ1-4; D is ambiguous. Trimming shortened V by 7 bases and J by 7 bases, and 10 bases separated the two germline ends. Germline V gene lookup returns CDR1 SNHLY and CDR2 FYNNEI. This CDR3 is built from 12 residues. DNA for the CDR3: TGTGCCAGCATGGCAGTTCCTGAAAAACTGTTTTTT. Its translation: CASMAVPEKLFF.

The CDR3 bases are TGTGCCAGCCGTTCCGGACACGTCTATGGCTACACCTTC. Translating gives CASRSGHVYGYTF. The J gene is TRBJ1-2, the V gene TRBV12-3 or TRBV12-4; a weak D match, TRBD1 (5 bases). This CDR3 has 13 amino acids. Trimming removed 8 bases from V and 4 bases from J, with 14 bases in between.

This clone was seen just once. The chain links TRBV2 to TRBJ2-7; 9 bases match TRBD1. The CDR3 sequence is 11 residues long. Germline trimming cut 11 bases from V and 5 bases from J; bases unmatched to any gene: 4. From germline, CDR1 is SNHLY and CDR2 FYNNEI. The CDR3 sequence is CAGGTGNEQYF. The CDR3 DNA is TGTGCCGGGGGGACAGGGAACGAGCAGTACTTC.

The chain has TRBV19 and TRBJ1-4; no reliable D call. Trimming removed 0 bases at V and 8 bases at J, with 16 bases between. The CDR3 is 16 residues long. Germline CDR1 LNHDA, CDR2 SQIVND (reference sequence). CDR3 sequence reads: CASSIDLWETREKLFF. The CDR3 nucleotides read TGTGCCAGTAGTATAGATCTTTGGGAGACAAGAGAAAAACTGTTTTTT.

V gene TRBV7-9 combines with J gene TRBJ1-2; no firm D call. Trimming stripped 4 bases from V and 3 bases from J, with 15 bases between. In germline, CDR1 is SEHNR, CDR2 FQNEAQ (reference sequence). CDR3 length: 15 residues. Here the CDR3 reads CASSSLLKSDYGYTF. CDR3 coding DNA: TGTGCCAGCAGCTCTTTACTGAAATCGGACTATGGCTACACCTTC.